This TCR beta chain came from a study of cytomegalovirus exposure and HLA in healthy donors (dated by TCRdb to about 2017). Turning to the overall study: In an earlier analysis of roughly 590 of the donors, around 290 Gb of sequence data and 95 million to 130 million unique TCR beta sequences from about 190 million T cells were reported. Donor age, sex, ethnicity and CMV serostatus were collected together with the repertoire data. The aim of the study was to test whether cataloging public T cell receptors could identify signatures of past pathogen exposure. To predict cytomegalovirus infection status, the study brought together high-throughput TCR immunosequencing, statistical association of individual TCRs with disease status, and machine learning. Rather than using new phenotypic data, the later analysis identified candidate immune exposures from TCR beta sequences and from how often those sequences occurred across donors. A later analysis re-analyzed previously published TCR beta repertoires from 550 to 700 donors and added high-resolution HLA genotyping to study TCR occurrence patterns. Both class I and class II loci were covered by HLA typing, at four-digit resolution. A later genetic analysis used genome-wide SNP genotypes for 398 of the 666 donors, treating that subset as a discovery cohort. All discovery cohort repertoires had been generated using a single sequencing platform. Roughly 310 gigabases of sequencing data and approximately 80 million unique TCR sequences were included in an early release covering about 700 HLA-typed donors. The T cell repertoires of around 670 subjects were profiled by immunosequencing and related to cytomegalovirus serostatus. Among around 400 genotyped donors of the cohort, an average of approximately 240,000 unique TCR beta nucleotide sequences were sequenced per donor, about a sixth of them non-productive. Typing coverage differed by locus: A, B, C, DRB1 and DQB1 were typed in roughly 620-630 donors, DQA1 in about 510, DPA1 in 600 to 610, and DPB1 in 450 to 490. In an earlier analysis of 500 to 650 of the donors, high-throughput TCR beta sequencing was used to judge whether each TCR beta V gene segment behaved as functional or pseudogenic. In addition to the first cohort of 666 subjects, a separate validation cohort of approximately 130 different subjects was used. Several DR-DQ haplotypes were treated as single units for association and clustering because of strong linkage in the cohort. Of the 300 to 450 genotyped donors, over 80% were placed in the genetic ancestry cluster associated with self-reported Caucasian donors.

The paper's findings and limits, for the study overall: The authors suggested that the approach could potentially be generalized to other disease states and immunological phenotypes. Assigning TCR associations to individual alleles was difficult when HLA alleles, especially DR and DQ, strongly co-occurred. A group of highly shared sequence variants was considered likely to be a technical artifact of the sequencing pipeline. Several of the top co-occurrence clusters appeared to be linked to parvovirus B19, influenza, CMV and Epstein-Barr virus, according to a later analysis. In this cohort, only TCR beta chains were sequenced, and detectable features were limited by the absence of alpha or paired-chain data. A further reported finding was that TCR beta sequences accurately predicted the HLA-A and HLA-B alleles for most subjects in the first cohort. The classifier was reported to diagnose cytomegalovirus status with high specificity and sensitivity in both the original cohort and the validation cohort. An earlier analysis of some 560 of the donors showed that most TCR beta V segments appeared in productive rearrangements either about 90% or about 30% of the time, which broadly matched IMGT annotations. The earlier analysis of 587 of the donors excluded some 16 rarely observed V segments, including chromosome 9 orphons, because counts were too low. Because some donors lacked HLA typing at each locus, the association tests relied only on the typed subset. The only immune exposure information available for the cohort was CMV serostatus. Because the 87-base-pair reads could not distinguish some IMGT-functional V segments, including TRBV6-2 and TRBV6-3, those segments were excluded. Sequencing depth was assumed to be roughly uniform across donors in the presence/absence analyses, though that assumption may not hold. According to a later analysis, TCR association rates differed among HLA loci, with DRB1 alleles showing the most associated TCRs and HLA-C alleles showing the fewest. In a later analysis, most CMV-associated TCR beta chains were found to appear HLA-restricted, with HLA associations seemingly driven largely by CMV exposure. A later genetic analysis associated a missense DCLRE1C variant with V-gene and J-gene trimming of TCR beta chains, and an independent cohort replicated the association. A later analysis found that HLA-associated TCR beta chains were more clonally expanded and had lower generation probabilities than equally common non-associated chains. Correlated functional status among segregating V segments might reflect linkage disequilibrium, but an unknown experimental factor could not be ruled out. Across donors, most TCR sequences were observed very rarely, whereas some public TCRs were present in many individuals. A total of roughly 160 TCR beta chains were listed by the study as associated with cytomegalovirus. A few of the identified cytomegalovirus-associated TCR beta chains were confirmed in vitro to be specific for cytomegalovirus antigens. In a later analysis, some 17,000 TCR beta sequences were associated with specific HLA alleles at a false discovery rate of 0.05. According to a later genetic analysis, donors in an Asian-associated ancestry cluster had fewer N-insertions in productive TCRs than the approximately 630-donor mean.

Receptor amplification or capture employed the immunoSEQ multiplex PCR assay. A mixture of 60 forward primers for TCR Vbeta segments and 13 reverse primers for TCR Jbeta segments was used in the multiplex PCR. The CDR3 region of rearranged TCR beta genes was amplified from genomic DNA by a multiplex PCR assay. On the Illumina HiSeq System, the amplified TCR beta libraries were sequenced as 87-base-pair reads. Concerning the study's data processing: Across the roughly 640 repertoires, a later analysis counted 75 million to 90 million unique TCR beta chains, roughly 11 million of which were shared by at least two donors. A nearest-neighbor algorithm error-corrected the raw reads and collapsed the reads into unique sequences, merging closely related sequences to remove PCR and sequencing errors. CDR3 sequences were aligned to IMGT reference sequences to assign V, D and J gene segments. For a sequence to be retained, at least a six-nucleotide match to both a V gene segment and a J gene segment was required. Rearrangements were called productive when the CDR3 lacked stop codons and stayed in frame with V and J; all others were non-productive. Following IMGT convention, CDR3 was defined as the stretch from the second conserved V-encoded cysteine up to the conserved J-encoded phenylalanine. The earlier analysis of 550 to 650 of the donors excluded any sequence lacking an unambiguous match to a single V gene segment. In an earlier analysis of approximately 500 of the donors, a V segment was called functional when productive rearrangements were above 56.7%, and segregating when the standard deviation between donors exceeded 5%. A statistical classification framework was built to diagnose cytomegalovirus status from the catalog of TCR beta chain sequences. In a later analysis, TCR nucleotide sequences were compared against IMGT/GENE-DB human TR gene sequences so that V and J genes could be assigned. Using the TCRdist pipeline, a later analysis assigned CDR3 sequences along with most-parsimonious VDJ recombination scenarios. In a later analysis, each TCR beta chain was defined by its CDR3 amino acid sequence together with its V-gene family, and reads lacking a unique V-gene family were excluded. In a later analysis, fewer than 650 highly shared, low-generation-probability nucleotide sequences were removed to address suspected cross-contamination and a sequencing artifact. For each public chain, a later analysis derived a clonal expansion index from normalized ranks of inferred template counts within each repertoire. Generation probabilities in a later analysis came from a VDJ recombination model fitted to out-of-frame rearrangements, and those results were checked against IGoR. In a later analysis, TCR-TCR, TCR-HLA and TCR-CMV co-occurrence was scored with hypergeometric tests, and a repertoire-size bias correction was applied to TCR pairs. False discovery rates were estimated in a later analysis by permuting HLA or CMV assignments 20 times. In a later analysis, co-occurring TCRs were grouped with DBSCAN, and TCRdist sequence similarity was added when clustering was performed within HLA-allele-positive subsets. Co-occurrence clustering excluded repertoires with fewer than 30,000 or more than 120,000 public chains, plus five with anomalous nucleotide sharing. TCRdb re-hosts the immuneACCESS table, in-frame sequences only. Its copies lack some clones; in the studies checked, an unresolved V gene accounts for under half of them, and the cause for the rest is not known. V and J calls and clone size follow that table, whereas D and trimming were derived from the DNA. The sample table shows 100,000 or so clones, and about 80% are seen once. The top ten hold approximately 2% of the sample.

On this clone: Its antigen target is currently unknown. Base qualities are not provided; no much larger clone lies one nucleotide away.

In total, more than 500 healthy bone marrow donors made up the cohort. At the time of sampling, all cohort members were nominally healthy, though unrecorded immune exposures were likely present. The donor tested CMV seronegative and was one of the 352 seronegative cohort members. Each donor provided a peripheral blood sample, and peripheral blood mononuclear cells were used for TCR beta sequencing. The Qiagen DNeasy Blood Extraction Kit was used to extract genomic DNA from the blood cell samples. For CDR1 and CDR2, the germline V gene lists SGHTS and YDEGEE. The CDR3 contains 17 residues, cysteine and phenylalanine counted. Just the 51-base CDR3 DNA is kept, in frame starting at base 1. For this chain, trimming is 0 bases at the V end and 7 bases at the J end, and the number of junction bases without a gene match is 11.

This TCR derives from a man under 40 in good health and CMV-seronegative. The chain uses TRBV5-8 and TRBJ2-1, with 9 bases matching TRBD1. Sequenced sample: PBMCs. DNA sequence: TGTGCCAGCAGCTTGGCCAGGGGGACAGGGAGCCAGAATGAGCAGTTCTTC. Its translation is CASSLARGTGSQNEQFF.